The clone carrying this T cell receptor (beta chain) appeared many times. Its antigen is currently unknown. The CDR3 length is 12 residues. Trimming removed 6 bases from V and 6 bases from J, with 9 bases in between. Germline lookup yields CDR1 MDHEN and CDR2 SYDVKM. Samples had at least 7 million PBMCs isolated from them. These data come from a study of blood T cells in healthy people across ages. Study-wide background: Template switching caught about one barcoded beta molecule for each two T cells.

Primers used in a second PCR of about 7 to 11 cycles were a sample-barcoded 5' primer and a J-beta primer mix. Tags on each cDNA molecule came from a template-switch adaptor with 12 random nucleotides. TCRdb re-analysed the 5' RACE reads in MiXCR, keeping a single row per CDR3 protein. Of about 1,500,000 distinct CDR3 sequences listed, 35% to 45% are singletons. Findings of the study overall: Donors of long life had a larger count of naive CD4+ cells and greater diversity than aged donors.

This chain joins TRBV28 and TRBJ2-1; D is undetermined. The sequenced sample was blood. The clonotype was recovered from a woman between 18 and 29 years old in good health. The chain's CDR3 is CASSSPPNEQFF. CDR3 nucleotides: TGTGCCAGCAGCTCTCCTCCCAATGAGCAGTTCTTC.